This entry lists 9 T cell receptor beta chains sequenced from one sample in a study of CD8+CD57+ T cells in acquired aplastic anemia. Both TCR beta VDJ combination and CDR3 sequence profiling were carried out. Genomic DNA was the template for this profiling. TCRdb re-called the reads through MiXCR, storing one row per CDR3 protein. The sample consists of roughly 80,000 distinct CDR3 sequences, roughly three quarters of them appearing once. All sequencing subjects had displayed CD8+CD57+ cell expansion on flow cytometry. The sequenced sample was sorted CD4+, CD8+, or CD8+CD57+ T cells (not recorded which) from PBMCs. These receptors all come from a human donor with aplastic anemia.

V and J are TRBV7-9 and TRBJ2-7; D is unclear. Looked up from germline, CDR1 is SEHNR and CDR2 is FQNEAQ (reference sequence). The CDR3 extends over 12 amino acids. V lost 6 bases to trimming and J lost 13 bases, with 19 bases between them. The CDR3 spells CASSGYGPKEYF. The DNA for the CDR3 is TGTGCCAGCAGTGGGTACGGTCCGAAAGAATACTTC.

V usage is TRBV29-1 and J usage is TRBJ2-7; D is perhaps TRBD1 or TRBD2 (5 bases each). Germline lookup yields CDR1 SQVTM and CDR2 ANQGSEA. V was shortened by 6 bases and J by 2 bases, with 23 bases between the two germline ends. The CDR3 contains 16 residues. The CDR3 sequence: CSVELLRDRGPYEQYF. CDR3 sequence (DNA): TGCAGCGTAGAGCTCTTACGGGACCGTGGTCCCTACGAGCAGTACTTC.

The V call is TRBV19, the J call TRBJ1-2; D call uncertain. Trimming pared 6 bases from V and 8 bases from J, leaving 19 bases between. Germline CDR1 LNHDA, CDR2 SQIVND (reference sequence). The CDR3 sequence is 14 residues long. The CDR3 sequence: CASSPSPPVGGYTF. DNA for the CDR3: TGTGCCAGTAGCCCAAGCCCCCCAGTCGGCGGCTACACCTTC.

CDR3 amino acids: CASSLEGTGGDEQYF. Here the CDR3 DNA reads TGTGCCAGCAGCTTAGAAGGGACAGGGGGCGACGAGCAGTACTTC. The rearrangement joins TRBV11-3 to TRBJ2-7; 12 bases align to TRBD1. Germline CDR1 and CDR2: SGHNT and YENEEA. CDR3 length equals 15 residues. The V segment lost 0 bases and the J segment 5 bases; nucleotides outside the gene matches: 2. Full variable domain (rest looked up from reference TRBV11-3 and TRBJ2-7): EAGVVQSPRYKIIEKKQPVAFWCNPISGHNTLYWYLQNLGQGPELLIRYENEEAVDDSQLPKDRFSAERLKGVDSTLKIQPAELGDSAVYLCASSLEGTGGDEQYFGPGTRLTVT.

The chain joins TRBV7-2 to TRBJ1-6; D unclear. Germline lookup yields CDR1 SGHTA and CDR2 FQGNSA. Trimming shortened V by 5 bases and J by 10 bases, and 12 bases separated the two germline ends. The CDR3 is 13 residues long. The CDR3 sequence is CASSENVRSPLHF. The CDR3 DNA reads as TGTGCCAGCAGCGAGAATGTTCGGTCACCCCTCCACTTT.

This clonotype was counted at least ten times. The rearrangement links TRBV19 to TRBJ2-7, with D possibly matching TRBD1 (6 bases). Trimming left V 5 bases short and J 3 bases short, with 11 bases between. CDR1 LNHDA and CDR2 SQIVND come from the germline V gene (reference sequence). The length of the CDR3 is 13 residues. The CDR3 nucleotides read TGTGCCAGTAGTTCCCGGGACATCTACGAGCAGTACTTC. Residues: CASSSRDIYEQYF.

The chain couples TRBV29-1 to TRBJ1-2; perhaps TRBD1 as D (6 bases). The V and J ends lost 5 bases and 0 bases respectively, with 10 bases between them. Germline V gives CDR1 SQVTM, CDR2 ANQGSEA. CDR3 length: 13 residues. The CDR3 DNA follows: TGCAGCGTTCTGACAGGAGCTAACTATGGCTACACCTTC. Protein: CSVLTGANYGYTF.

This chain links TRBV2 with TRBJ1-1; D unclear. V lost 4 bases, J lost 4 bases, and 10 bases lay in between. CDR1 and CDR2 (germline): SNHLY, FYNNEI. This CDR3 has 13 amino acids. The CDR3 nucleotides are TGTGCCAGCAGTGTAGAAGGTGGCACTGAAGCTTTCTTT. Translation gives CASSVEGGTEAFF.

There are many counts of this clonotype. The chain carries TRBV27 and TRBJ1-6; D gene ambiguous. V lost 3 bases, J lost 7 bases, and 10 bases lay in between. CDR3 length: 14 amino acids. Germline CDR1 and CDR2: MNHEY and SMNVEV (reference sequence). The CDR3 nucleotides read TGTGCCAGCAGTTTTAGTAGCGGGAATTCACCCCTCCACTTT. This codes for CASSFSSGNSPLHF.